These 18 T cell receptor beta chains came from one sample sequenced in a study of blood T cell repertoires in COVID-19. Libraries were prepared by immunoSEQ multiplex PCR; TCRdb keeps only in-frame clonotypes and omits some of them. The sample lists fewer than 100,000 clones; around nine tenths were seen once. Sequences were obtained from peripheral blood. These receptors were collected from a woman of 80 years or more with acute or convalescent COVID-19.

This sequence joins TRBV9 and TRBJ2-3; 9 bases agree with TRBD2. Germline values: CDR1 SGDLS, CDR2 YYNGEE. The CDR3 is made up of 18 amino acids. After removal of 4 bases from V and 4 bases from J, the junction contained 16 bases not matched to a gene. CDR3 sequence reads: CASSPSGGGRAGSDTQYF. CDR3 DNA: TGTGCCAGCAGCCCCTCCGGCGGCGGGAGGGCCGGGTCAGATACGCAGTATTTT.

The chain links TRBV14 to TRBJ1-6, with D possibly TRBD1 on 6 matching bases. The CDR3 extends over 15 amino acids. Trimming took off 0 bases at V and 10 bases at J, with 13 bases between the two ends. Per germline, CDR1 SGHDN and CDR2 FVKESK. CDR3 sequence reads: CASSQEWGRWSPLHF. DNA for the CDR3: TGTGCCAGCAGCCAAGAGTGGGGGCGGTGGTCACCCCTCCACTTT.

V and J are TRBV9 and TRBJ2-1, with D possibly being TRBD2 (5 bases). The CDR3 totals 14 residues. Trimming left V 0 bases short and J 5 bases short, with 9 bases between. Germline V gene sequence: CDR1 SGDLS, CDR2 YYNGEE. DNA of the CDR3: TGTGCCAGCAGCGTAGCTACGGGAAACAATGAGCAGTTCTTC. Translated: CASSVATGNNEQFF.

The CDR3 region is CASSLEFGYGYTF. The CDR3 nucleotides read TGTGCCAGCAGTTTGGAGTTTGGCTATGGCTACACCTTC. V gene TRBV27 combines with J gene TRBJ1-2; no reliable D call. The germline V gene has CDR1 MNHEY and CDR2 SMNVEV (reference sequence). Trimming pared 3 bases from V and 4 bases from J, leaving 9 bases between. The CDR3 has 13 residues.

This clone turned up a few times. The CDR3 nucleotides read TGTGCCAGCAGCCAGGGGACTAGCGGGAGCCACGGCGAGCAGTACTTC. Protein sequence: CASSQGTSGSHGEQYF. The chain uses TRBV3-1 (or the pseudogene TRBV3-2) and TRBJ2-7; TRBD2 aligns across 14 bases. V was clipped by 3 bases and J by 6 bases; unmatched bases: 7. Germline CDR1 is LGHDT and CDR2 is YNNKEL (reference sequence). This CDR3 region has 16 residues.

As for this clone: Additional DNA sequences in this sample encode the identical CDR3. The chain carries TRBV5-1 and TRBJ1-1; 7 bases are shared with TRBD1. CDR1 is SGHRS and CDR2 is YFSETQ in the germline V gene. The CDR3 contains 14 residues. V trimming: 0 bases; J trimming: 1 base; junction bases outside the gene matches: 0. CDR3 bases: TGCGCCAGCAGCTTGGCAGGGGGGAACACTGAAGCTTTCTTT. It encodes CASSLAGGNTEAFF.

This chain connects TRBV30 to TRBJ1-2; tentatively, D is TRBD1 (5 bases). Germline CDR1 is GTSNPN and CDR2 is SVGIG (reference sequence). CDR3 length equals 12 residues. Trimming pared 4 bases from V and 4 bases from J, leaving 10 bases between. CDR3 in DNA: TGTGCCTGGACCCAGGGCCCCTATGGCTACACCTTC. It specifies CAWTQGPYGYTF.

This chain links TRBV12-3 or TRBV12-4 with TRBJ2-1; no definite D call. Trimming shortened V by 7 bases and J by 5 bases, and 6 bases separated the two germline ends. The length of the CDR3 is 11 residues. The chain's CDR3 is CASTLNNEQFF. The CDR3 bases are TGTGCCAGCACACTAAACAATGAGCAGTTCTTC.

This clone was picked up one time. This chain uses TRBV5-5 with TRBJ2-1; maybe TRBD1 (5 bases). The CDR3 extends over 15 amino acids. Germline V CDR1 and CDR2: SGHKS, YYEKEE (reference sequence). Trimming removed 2 bases from V and 8 bases from J, with 17 bases in between. The CDR3, as DNA: TGTGCCAGCAGCTTCCGCTTGGCAGGGTCAGATGAGCAGTTCTTC. Residues: CASSFRLAGSDEQFF.

The rearrangement links TRBV7-2 to TRBJ2-2; D ambiguous. Germline loops: CDR1 SGHTA, CDR2 FQGNSA. V was shortened by 3 bases and J by 7 bases, with 9 bases between the two germline ends. CDR3 length: 13 residues. The CDR3 loop reads CASSFPLGGELFF. The CDR3 region has the DNA TGTGCCAGCAGCTTTCCCCTAGGCGGGGAGCTGTTTTTT.

The rearrangement uses TRBV3-1 (or the pseudogene TRBV3-2) and TRBJ2-5; TRBD2 agrees at 9 bases. CDR3 length: 14 amino acids. CDR1 and CDR2 (germline): LGHDT, YNNKEL (reference sequence). V dropped 6 bases and J dropped 6; count of bases not matched to a gene: 8. CDR3 DNA sequence: TGTGCCAGCAGGTACCGGACTAGCGCGAAGACCCAGTACTTC. As protein: CASRYRTSAKTQYF.

This sequence joins TRBV18 and TRBJ2-7, with TRBD2 matching 16 bases. The CDR3 consists of 16 residues. The germline CDR1 and CDR2 sequences are KGHSH and LQKENI. The J segment lost 5 bases and the V segment lost 5 bases, leaving 6 bases of the junction unmatched. The CDR3 is CASSTGTSGGANEQYF. CDR3 in DNA: TGTGCCAGCTCAACCGGGACTAGCGGGGGGGCCAACGAGCAGTACTTC.

The chain combines TRBV5-4 with TRBJ2-7, with 7 bases identical to TRBD2. Trimming cost V 0 bases and J 0 bases; bases outside gene matches: 3. The CDR3 has 15 amino acids. Germline CDR1 reads SGHNT; CDR2 reads YYREEE (reference sequence). The CDR3 sequence is CASSLGGGTSYEQYF. CDR3 DNA sequence: TGTGCCAGCAGCTTGGGCGGGGGTACCTCCTACGAGCAGTACTTC.

The V call is TRBV4-2, the J call TRBJ1-1, with D maybe TRBD1 (6 bases). The V gene's germline CDR1 is LGHNA and CDR2 YNFKEQ. The CDR3 is 14 residues long. V was clipped by 0 bases and J by 5 bases, with 10 bases between them. This chain's CDR3 is CASSQEGAMTEAFF. For the CDR3, the DNA is TGTGCCAGCAGCCAAGAGGGGGCGATGACTGAAGCTTTCTTT.

This clone appeared a single time. The gene calls are TRBV2 and TRBJ1-1; 7 positions agree with TRBD1. Germline V gives CDR1 SNHLY, CDR2 FYNNEI. The length of the CDR3 is 14 residues. V gave up 6 bases and J gave up 1 base; unmatched junction bases: 5. In DNA, the CDR3 is TGTGCCAGCAGATACAGGGGCCAGAACACTGAAGCTTTCTTT. Translated: CASRYRGQNTEAFF.

This clone was counted a few times. The chain links TRBV5-1 to TRBJ2-7; TRBD2 might be the D (5 bases). Germline CDR1 is SGHRS and CDR2 is YFSETQ. The CDR3 has 13 amino acids. Trimming pared 5 bases from V and 0 bases from J, leaving 9 bases between. The CDR3 reads CASSGGYSYEQYF. CDR3 nucleotide sequence: TGCGCCAGCAGTGGCGGGTACTCCTACGAGCAGTACTTC.

The genes are TRBV4-1 and TRBJ1-2; 9 positions match TRBD1. V trimming: 2 bases; J trimming: 3 bases; junction bases outside the gene matches: 7. This CDR3 comprises 16 residues. Germline assignment: CDR1 MGHRA and CDR2 YSYEKL. The CDR3 DNA sequence: TGCGCCAGCAGCCAACGACCGGACAGGGGAGACTATGGCTACACCTTC. As protein: CASSQRPDRGDYGYTF.

The chain combines TRBV6-5 with TRBJ2-7, with TRBD1 matching 11 bases. V trimming: 10 bases; J trimming: 3 bases; junction bases outside the gene matches: 2. There are 12 residues in the CDR3. Germline values: CDR1 MNHEY, CDR2 SVGAGI. CDR3 protein: CATDRGLYEQYF. DNA of the CDR3: TGTGCCACGGACAGGGGGCTCTACGAGCAGTACTTC.